This passage covers 17 T cell receptor beta chains from one sample sequenced in a study of shared clonotypes between healthy human individuals. Clones were read by immunoSEQ multiplex PCR, and TCRdb kept only the in-frame ones, dropping some. The sample includes some 2,400,000 clones, around 95% seen only once; the top ten take approximately 0.13%. The source material was naive CD4+ T cells sorted from blood. Subset noted: CD45RA+ positively selected. The origin of the receptors is a man in his late teens or twenties in good health.

V gene TRBV5-8 combines with J gene TRBJ1-6; D gene unclear. V shed 0 bases and J shed 9 bases, with 10 bases lying between them. Germline V gene data show CDR1 as SGHTS and CDR2 as YDEGEE. This CDR3 region has 14 residues. CDR3 DNA sequence: TGTGCCAGCAGCTTGGCAGGATTTAGTTCACCCCTCCACTTT. The encoded protein is CASSLAGFSSPLHF.

The gene calls are TRBV5-1 and TRBJ1-1; D call uncertain. Germline V gene sequence: CDR1 SGHRS, CDR2 YFSETQ. CDR3 length: 14 amino acids. Trimming shortened V by 1 base and J by 0 bases, and 7 bases separated the two germline ends. CDR3 in DNA: TGCGCCAGCAGCTTGAGACAAATGAACACTGAAGCTTTCTTT. Amino acid sequence: CASSLRQMNTEAFF. The full variable domain, in which reference TRBV5-1 and TRBJ1-1 provide the parts outside the CDR3, is KAGVTQTPRYLIKTRGQQVTLSCSPISGHRSVSWYQQTPGQGLQFLFEYFSETQRNKGNFPGRFSGRQFSNSRSEMNVSTLELGDSALYLCASSLRQMNTEAFFGQGTRLTVV.

The chain carries TRBV18 and TRBJ2-3; TRBD2 aligns across 10 bases. Germline V lookup: CDR1 KGHSH, CDR2 LQKENI. The CDR3 covers 15 residues. V lost 3 bases and J lost 4; bases outside the gene matches: 4. The CDR3 loop is CASSPPSGSADTQYF. In DNA form, the CDR3 reads TGTGCCAGCTCACCCCCTAGCGGGAGCGCAGATACGCAGTATTTT.

CDR3 residues: CASRGSNTDTQYF. CDR3 in DNA: TGTGCCAGCAGGGGCAGTAACACAGATACGCAGTATTTT. The chain links TRBV27 to TRBJ2-3; D remains ambiguous. V was cut by 6 bases and J by 2 bases, with 9 bases left in between. The CDR3 covers 13 residues. CDR1 MNHEY and CDR2 SMNVEV come from the germline V gene (reference sequence).

The chain combines TRBV30 with TRBJ1-6; D call uncertain. The V gene lost 0 bases and the J gene lost 8 bases, with 17 bases spanning the gap. CDR3 size: 16 residues. Germline V gene sequence: CDR1 GTSNPN, CDR2 SVGIG (reference sequence). CDR3 protein: CAWSVARSRLDSPLHF. The CDR3 region has the DNA TGTGCCTGGAGTGTAGCCCGCAGTCGCCTCGATTCACCCCTCCACTTT.

V is TRBV18 and J is TRBJ2-2; D is possibly TRBD1 (6 bases). CDR3 length: 15 residues. V dropped 5 bases and J dropped 2 bases, with 12 bases sitting between them. Germline loops: CDR1 KGHSH, CDR2 LQKENI. The CDR3 loop reads CASSTGQPNTGELFF. The CDR3, as DNA: TGTGCCAGCTCAACCGGACAGCCTAACACCGGGGAGCTGTTTTTT.

The chain uses TRBV2 and TRBJ2-1, with TRBD1 matching over 7 bases. Germline V lookup: CDR1 SNHLY, CDR2 FYNNEI. The CDR3 consists of 14 residues. V gave up 7 bases and J gave up 9 bases; unmatched junction bases: 12. CDR3 DNA sequence: TGTGCCAGCAATAACCTCAAGACAGGGACTGAGCAGTTCTTC. Translation gives CASNNLKTGTEQFF.

The chain uses TRBV7-2 and TRBJ2-1; 9 bases line up with TRBD1. The V and J ends lost 0 bases and 6 bases, in that order; junction bases with no gene match: 6. The CDR3 covers 16 residues. Looked up from germline, CDR1 is SGHTA and CDR2 is FQGNSA. The CDR3 region has the DNA TGTGCCAGCAGCTTAGCTGGGACAGGGCTACGCAATGAGCAGTTCTTC. Encoded protein: CASSLAGTGLRNEQFF. The whole variable domain, remainder taken from reference TRBV7-2 and TRBJ2-1, is GAGVSQSPSNKVTEKGKDVELRCDPISGHTALYWYRQSLGQGLEFLIYFQGNSAPDKSGLPSDRFSAERTGGSVSTLTIQRTQQEDSAVYLCASSLAGTGLRNEQFFGPGTRLTVL.

The V call is TRBV23-1, the J call TRBJ1-1; D gene uncertain. TRBV23-1 is known as an ORF, though its function is uncertain. V was shortened by 9 bases and J by 6 bases, with 5 bases between the two germline ends. The CDR3 covers 9 residues. DNA for the CDR3: TGCGCCAGTGTAGCTGAAGCTTTCTTT. It specifies CASVAEAFF.

The chain has TRBV5-1 and TRBJ2-1, with a weak D call TRBD2 (6 bases). Trimming left V 3 bases short and J 7 bases short, with 17 bases between. Germline-derived CDR1 and CDR2 are SGHRS and YFSETQ. The CDR3 has 15 residues. The CDR3 loop is CASSSGTDLGNEQFF. The CDR3 coding sequence is TGCGCCAGCAGCTCCGGGACTGACCTTGGGAATGAGCAGTTCTTC.

The chain couples TRBV18 to TRBJ1-1; the D is unclear. The CDR3 has 17 amino acids. Trimming shortened V by 0 bases and J by 0 bases, and 14 bases separated the two germline ends. CDR1 KGHSH and CDR2 LQKENI come from the germline V gene. CDR3 sequence (DNA): TGTGCCAGCTCACCACCAGGGATGAGGACGATGAACACTGAAGCTTTCTTT. It codes for CASSPPGMRTMNTEAFF.

This clone was picked up one time. The chain links TRBV5-6 to TRBJ2-3, with a possible D match to TRBD2 (6 bases). CDR1 and CDR2 from the germline V gene are SGHDT and YYEEEE. Trimming took off 4 bases at V and 5 bases at J, with 26 bases between the two ends. The CDR3 totals 18 residues. CDR3 protein: CASSHWLYPSNGGDTQYF. The CDR3 bases are TGTGCCAGCAGCCATTGGCTTTACCCCAGTAACGGGGGAGATACGCAGTATTTT.

V is TRBV5-1 and J is TRBJ1-4; tentative D call: TRBD1 (5 bases). The germline V gene encodes CDR1 SGHRS and CDR2 YFSETQ. The CDR3 has 15 residues. Trimming took off 4 bases at V and 2 bases at J, with 12 bases between the two ends. In DNA form, the CDR3 reads TGCGCCAGCAGCGACACCCGGGGGACTAATGAAAAACTGTTTTTT. This gives the protein CASSDTRGTNEKLFF.

The chain has TRBV6-5 and TRBJ1-3, with D hard to call. CDR3 length: 16 amino acids. Germline V gene sequence: CDR1 MNHEY, CDR2 SVGAGI. The V gene lost 0 bases and the J gene lost 0 bases, with 9 bases spanning the gap. CDR3 nucleotide sequence: TGTGCCAGCAGTTACTCTAACCCTCGCTCTGGAAACACCATATATTTT. This encodes CASSYSNPRSGNTIYF.

This chain uses TRBV10-2 with TRBJ2-1, with 7 bases aligning to TRBD1. This CDR3 is 14 amino acids long. Germline V gene sequence: CDR1 WSHSY, CDR2 SAAADI. The V segment lost 6 bases and the J segment 5 bases; nucleotides outside the gene matches: 7. The CDR3: CASRSGQYDNEQFF. In DNA form, the CDR3 reads TGCGCCAGCAGATCGGGACAGTACGACAATGAGCAGTTCTTC.

The J gene is TRBJ1-1, the V gene TRBV4-3; TRBD1 agrees at 8 bases. The CDR3 extends over 17 amino acids. Trimming at V came to 3 bases and at J to 3 bases, leaving 12 bases not matched to a gene. Germline CDR1 is LGHNA and CDR2 is YSLEER. CDR3 in DNA: TGCGCCAGCAGCCAGGGTCGAAGATGGACAGGGCACACTGAAGCTTTCTTT. As protein: CASSQGRRWTGHTEAFF.

This sequence joins TRBV28 and TRBJ1-1, with D uncertain. The CDR3 is 14 residues long. V gave up 7 bases and J gave up 4 bases, with 16 bases separating them. Germline CDR1 and CDR2: MDHEN and SYDVKM. CDR3 sequence reads: CASTRVQAGTEAFF. The DNA for the CDR3 is TGTGCCAGCACCCGAGTCCAGGCTGGCACTGAAGCTTTCTTT. Complete variable domain (other parts from reference TRBV28 and TRBJ1-1): DVKVTQSSRYLVKRTGEKVFLECVQDMDHENMFWYRQDPGLGLRLIYFSYDVKMKEKGDIPEGYSVSREKKERFSLILESASTNQTSMYLCASTRVQAGTEAFFGQGTRLTVV.